This TCR beta chain was identified in a study of neurological immune-mediated disorders. Germline V CDR1 and CDR2: ENHRY, SYGVKD. The CDR3 covers 11 residues. V lost 7 bases to trimming and J lost 3 bases, with 3 bases between them. TCRdb recomputed calls from the 5' RACE reads with MiXCR, one row per CDR3 protein. Of around 100,000 distinct CDR3 sequences in the sample, about a tenth were seen once. The time point is: longitudinal time-point 3. This clonotype has a count of ten or more. V and J are TRBV10-3 and TRBJ2-2; D is undetermined. The clonotype originates from a female donor with HTLV-1-associated myelopathy (HAM/TSP). The sequenced sample was PBMCs. The CDR3 protein is CAIKDTGELFF. The CDR3 nucleotides read TGTGCCATCAAGGACACCGGGGAGCTGTTTTTT.